Sequencing of this TCR beta chain was carried out in a study of shared clonotypes between healthy human individuals. Measured with immunoSEQ multiplex PCR; TCRdb has only the in-frame clones, and not every one. The repertoire holds about 2 million clones, with about 95% as singletons. Per the germline V gene, CDR1 is SQVTM and CDR2 is ANQGSEA. The CDR3 runs 13 residues. Trimming took off 7 bases at V and 0 bases at J, with 12 bases between the two ends. Positively selected for CCR7, the CD45RO-negative cells used as naive CD8 cells excluded terminally differentiated effector memory CD45RA+ cells. This receptor was identified in a man aged 18 to 30 in good health. The specimen was naive CD8+ T cells sorted from blood. This chain uses TRBV29-1 with TRBJ1-1; the D is unclear. The CDR3 loop is CSAADGLNTEAFF. The CDR3 DNA sequence: TGCAGCGCCGCGGACGGATTGAACACTGAAGCTTTCTTT. Based on the CDR3 plus reference TRBV29-1 and TRBJ1-1, the full variable domain is SAVISQKPSRDICQRGTSLTIQCQVDSQVTMMFWYRQQPGQSLTLIATANQGSEATYESGFVIDKFPISRPNLTFSTLTVSNMSPEDSSIYLCSAADGLNTEAFFGQGTRLTVV.